These 2 T cell receptor beta chains were all obtained from the same sample, sequenced in a study of shared T cell receptors in the human thymus. Sequenced by immunoSEQ multiplex PCR; TCRdb stores in-frame clones only, minus some. Of fewer than 700,000 clones detected, approximately 87% appear once; the ten largest clones hold approximately 0.01%. Separately, the same data were catalogued under a study of human thymus T cells.

The sample taken for sequencing was thymocytes. The receptors shown here come from a boy under two years old with a congenital heart defect.

The V gene is TRBV15, the J gene TRBJ2-1; D is undetermined. Deletions cut 3 bases from V and 7 bases from J, with 10 bases between. In germline, CDR1 is LNHNV, CDR2 YYDKDF (reference sequence). This CDR3 contains 13 residues. The CDR3 nucleotides read TGTGCCACCAGCAGGCAGGTTCCGAATGAGCAGTTCTTC. Protein sequence: CATSRQVPNEQFF.

This chain links TRBV5-1 with TRBJ2-3; 9 nucleotides agree with TRBD1. The V gene's germline CDR1 is SGHRS and CDR2 YFSETQ. Unmatched junction bases numbered 5, after V lost 0 bases and J lost 6 bases. The CDR3 has 15 amino acids. CDR3: CASSLVTGGDDTQYF. In DNA form, the CDR3 reads TGCGCCAGCAGCTTGGTGACAGGGGGGGATGATACGCAGTATTTT.